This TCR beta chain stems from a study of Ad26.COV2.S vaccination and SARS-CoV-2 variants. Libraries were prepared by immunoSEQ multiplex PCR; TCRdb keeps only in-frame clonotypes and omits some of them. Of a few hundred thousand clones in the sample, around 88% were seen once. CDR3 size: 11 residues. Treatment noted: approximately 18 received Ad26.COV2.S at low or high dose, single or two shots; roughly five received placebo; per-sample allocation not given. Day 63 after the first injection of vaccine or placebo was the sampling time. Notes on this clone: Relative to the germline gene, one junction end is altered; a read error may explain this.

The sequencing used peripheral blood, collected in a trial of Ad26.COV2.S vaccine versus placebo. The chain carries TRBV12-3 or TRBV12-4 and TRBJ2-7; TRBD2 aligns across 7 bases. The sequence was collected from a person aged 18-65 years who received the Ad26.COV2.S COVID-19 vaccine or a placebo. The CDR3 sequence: CASSLSGGQIF. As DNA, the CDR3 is TGTGCCAGCAGTTTATCGGGAGGTCAGATCTTC.